This T cell receptor beta chain was profiled in a study of cytomegalovirus exposure and HLA in healthy donors. Method: immunoSEQ multiplex PCR; TCRdb's copy keeps in-frame clones and lacks some. The repertoire holds more than 250,000 clones, 80% to 95% seen once, with 2.5% to 3.5% in the top ten. The CDR3 runs 11 residues. V gave up 3 bases and J gave up 5 bases, with 7 bases separating them. CDR1 DFQATT and CDR2 SNEGSKA come from the germline V gene (reference sequence). This TCR derives from a woman aged 30 to 39 in good health and CMV-seronegative. The sequenced sample was PBMCs. The V call is TRBV20-1, the J call TRBJ2-5; D not resolved. CDR3 bases: TGCAGTGCTAGGGTTGTGGAGACCCAGTACTTC. This sequence encodes CSARVVETQYF.